This T cell receptor (beta chain) is from a study of CD8 T cells in ankylosing spondylitis. After removal of 3 bases from V and 7 bases from J, the junction contained 5 bases not matched to a gene. This CDR3 contains 15 residues. In germline, CDR1 is GTSNPN, CDR2 SVGIG (reference sequence). Of note for this clonotype: The antigen is unknown.

Regarding the study as a whole: Researchers reportedly found disease-linked clones significantly enriched in matched ankylosing spondylitis synovial fluid. In the blood and synovial fluid of reactive arthritis, some motif variants had been previously reported. Peripheral blood samples showed relatively rare disease-linked clones, and these clones were CD8+.

Generation of TCR beta libraries employed quantitative 5'-RACE incorporating molecular barcodes. One entry per CDR3 protein results from TCRdb running MiXCR on the 5' RACE reads. The sample consists of 250,000 to 350,000 distinct CDR3 sequences, around 19% of them appearing once. The chain joins TRBV30 to TRBJ2-1; 14 bases agree with TRBD2. The source is a male donor with ankylosing spondylitis or in good health (not recorded which). The source material was blood, either unsorted or a sorted T cell fraction (not recorded which). As DNA, the CDR3 is TGTGCCTGGAGCGCGGGACTAGCGGGAGTAAATGAGCAGTTCTTC. Protein sequence: CAWSAGLAGVNEQFF.